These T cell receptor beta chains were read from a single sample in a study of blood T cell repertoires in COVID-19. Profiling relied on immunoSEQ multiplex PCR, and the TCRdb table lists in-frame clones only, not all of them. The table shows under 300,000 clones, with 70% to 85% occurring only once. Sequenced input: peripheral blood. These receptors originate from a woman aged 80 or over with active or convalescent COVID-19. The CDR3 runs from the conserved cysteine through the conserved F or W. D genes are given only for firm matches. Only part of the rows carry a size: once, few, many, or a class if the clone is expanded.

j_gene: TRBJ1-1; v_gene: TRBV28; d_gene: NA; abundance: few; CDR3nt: TGTGCCAGCAGTCCCCCGGGGGGGGCCAGAGAGAACACTGAAGCTTTCTTT; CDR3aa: CASSPPGGARENTEAFF
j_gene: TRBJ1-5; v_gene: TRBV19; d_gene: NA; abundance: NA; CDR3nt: TGTGCCAGTAGTAGGGCTATAAGTCCGGATAGCAATCAGCCCCAGCATTTT; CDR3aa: CASSRAISPDSNQPQHF
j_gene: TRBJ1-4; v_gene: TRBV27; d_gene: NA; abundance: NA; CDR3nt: TGTGCCAGCAGTATAACGACAGCAACTAATGAAAAACTGTTTTTT; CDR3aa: CASSITTATNEKLFF
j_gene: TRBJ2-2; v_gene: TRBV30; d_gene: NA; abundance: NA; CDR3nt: TGTGCCTGGAATAGTGGGAGGTCAGGCGGGGGGGAGCTGTTTTTT; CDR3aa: CAWNSGRSGGGELFF
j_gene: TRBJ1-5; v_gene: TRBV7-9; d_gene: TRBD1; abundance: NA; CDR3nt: TGTGCCAGCAGCTTAGACAGGGGTCTGGGTCAGCCCCAGCATTTT; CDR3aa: CASSLDRGLGQPQHF
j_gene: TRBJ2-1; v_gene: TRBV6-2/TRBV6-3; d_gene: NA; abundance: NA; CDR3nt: TGTGCCAGCAGTCCCACCCAGGCGGGGGCCTCCTACAATGAGCAGTTCTTC; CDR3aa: CASSPTQAGASYNEQFF
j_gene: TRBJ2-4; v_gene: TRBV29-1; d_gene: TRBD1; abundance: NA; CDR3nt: TGCAGCGCAACAGGGGGGACGGCCAAAAACATTCAGTACTTC; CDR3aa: CSATGGTAKNIQYF
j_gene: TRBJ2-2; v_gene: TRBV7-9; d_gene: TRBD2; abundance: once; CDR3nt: TGTGCCACCTTACAAGCGGGGGCCCTCGGTAGCGGGGAGCTGTTTTTT; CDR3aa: CATLQAGALGSGELFF
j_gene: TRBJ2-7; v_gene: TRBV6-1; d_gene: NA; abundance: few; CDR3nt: TGTGCCAGCAGTGACGAGGCCAGCTTATCCTACGAGCAGTACTTC; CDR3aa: CASSDEASLSYEQYF
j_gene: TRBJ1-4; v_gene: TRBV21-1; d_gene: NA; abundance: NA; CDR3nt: TGTGCCAGCAGCAAAGCCAGAGCCGGACCGCCGGGGTTTAATGAAAAACTGTTTTTT; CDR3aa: CASSKARAGPPGFNEKLFF
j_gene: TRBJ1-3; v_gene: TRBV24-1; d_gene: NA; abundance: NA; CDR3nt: TGTGCCACCAGTGGGACAGCGTACCCGGTGTTCGGGATTGGGACCTCTGGAAACACCATATATTTT; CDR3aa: CATSGTAYPVFGIGTSGNTIYF
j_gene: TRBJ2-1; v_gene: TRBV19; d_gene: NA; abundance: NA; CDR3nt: TGTGCCAGTAGTAAGGCCGATCGGGTCAATGAGCAGTTCTTC; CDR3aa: CASSKADRVNEQFF
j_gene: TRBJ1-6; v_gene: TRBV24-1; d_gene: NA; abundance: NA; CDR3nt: TGTGCCATACGGGAGGCCTGGAATTCACCCCTCCACTTT; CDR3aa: CAIREAWNSPLHF
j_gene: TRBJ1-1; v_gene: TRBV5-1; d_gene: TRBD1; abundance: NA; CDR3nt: TGCGCCAGCAGCCTCGACAGGGGTACGGAAGCTTTCTTT; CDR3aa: CASSLDRGTEAFF
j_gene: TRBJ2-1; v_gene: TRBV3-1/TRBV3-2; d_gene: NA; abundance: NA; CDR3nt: TGTGCCAGCAGCCGAGCGACAGATTACTACAATGAGCAGTTCTTC; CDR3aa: CASSRATDYYNEQFF
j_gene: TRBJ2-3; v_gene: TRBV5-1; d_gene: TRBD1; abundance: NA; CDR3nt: TGCGCCAGCACCCTGGGGGACAGGGGGGCAGATACGCAGTATTTT; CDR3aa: CASTLGDRGADTQYF
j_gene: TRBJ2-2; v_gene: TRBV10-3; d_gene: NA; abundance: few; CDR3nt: TGTGCCATCAGGGGACTTCCCGGGGAGCTGTTTTTT; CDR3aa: CAIRGLPGELFF
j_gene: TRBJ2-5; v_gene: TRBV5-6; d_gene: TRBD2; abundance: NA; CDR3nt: TGTGCCAGCAGCTTGTTGATGGGGGGGGAGACCCAGTACTTC; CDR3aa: CASSLLMGGETQYF
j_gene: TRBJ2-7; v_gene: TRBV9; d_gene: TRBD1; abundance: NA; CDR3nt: TGTGCCAGCAGCGTAACGGGACAGAGTTCCTACGAGCAGTACTTC; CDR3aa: CASSVTGQSSYEQYF
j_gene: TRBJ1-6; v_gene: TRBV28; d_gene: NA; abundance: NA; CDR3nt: TGTGCCAGCAGTTTACGGGGGGCGGTGAATTCACCCCTCCACTTT; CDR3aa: CASSLRGAVNSPLHF
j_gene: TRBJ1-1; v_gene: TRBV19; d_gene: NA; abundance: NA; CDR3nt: TGTGCCACGCCCAACAGGGAGAACACTGAAGCTTTCTTT; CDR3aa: CATPNRENTEAFF
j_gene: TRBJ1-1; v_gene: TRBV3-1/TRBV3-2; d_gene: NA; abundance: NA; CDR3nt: TGTGCCAGCAGCCTCGATCCGGGGGATAACACTGAAGCTTTCTTT; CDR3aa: CASSLDPGDNTEAFF
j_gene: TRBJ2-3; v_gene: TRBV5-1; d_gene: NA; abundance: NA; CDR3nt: TGCGCCAGCAGCCCGGACCCAGGGGCTGGTGGAGATACGCAGTATTTT; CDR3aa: CASSPDPGAGGDTQYF
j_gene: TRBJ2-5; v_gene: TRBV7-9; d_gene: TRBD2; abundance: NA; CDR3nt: TGTGCCAGCAGCTCAGGAGCGGGAGGAGGAGAGACCCAGTACTTC; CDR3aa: CASSSGAGGGETQYF
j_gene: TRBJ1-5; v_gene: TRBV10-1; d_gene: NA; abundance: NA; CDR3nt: TGCGCCAGCACCCGATTTAGTGAGGGGGTACGCAATCAGCCCCAGCATTTT; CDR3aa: CASTRFSEGVRNQPQHF
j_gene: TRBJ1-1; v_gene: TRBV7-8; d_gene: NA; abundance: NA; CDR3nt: TGTGCCAGCAGCTTAGAGTTGGTGGGGCTGGCTTTCTTT; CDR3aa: CASSLELVGLAFF
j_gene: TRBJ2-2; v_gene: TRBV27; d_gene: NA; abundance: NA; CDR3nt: TGTGCCAGCAGTTTATCATTACAGCTCACCGGGGAGCTGTTTTTT; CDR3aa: CASSLSLQLTGELFF
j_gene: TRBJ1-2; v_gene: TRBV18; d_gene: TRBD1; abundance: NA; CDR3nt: TGTGCCAGCTCATCGATTCGGACAGGGGGCCACTATGGCTACACCTTC; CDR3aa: CASSSIRTGGHYGYTF
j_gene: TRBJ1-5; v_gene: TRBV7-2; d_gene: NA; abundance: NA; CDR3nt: TGTGCCAGCAGCTCGAGAACAGGGTCCCAGCATTTT; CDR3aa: CASSSRTGSQHF
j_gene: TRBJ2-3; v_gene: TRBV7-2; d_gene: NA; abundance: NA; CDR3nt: TGTGCCAGCACCTATGCGGGGCCGCTAGATACGCAGTATTTT; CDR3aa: CASTYAGPLDTQYF
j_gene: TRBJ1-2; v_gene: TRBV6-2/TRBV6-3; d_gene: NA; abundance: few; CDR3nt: TGTGCCAGCAGCTGGGGAGGAGCGGGCGGCTACACCTTC; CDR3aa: CASSWGGAGGYTF